This is a list of T cell receptor beta chains from one sample in a study of cytomegalovirus exposure and HLA in healthy donors. Here immunoSEQ multiplex PCR was the method, and the copy in TCRdb shows in-frame clones only, minus some. There are fewer than 200,000 clones in the sample; about three quarters occur only once, and roughly 1.6% lies in the top ten. The sample consisted of PBMCs. The source is a girl between 5 and 17 years old in good health and CMV-seronegative. Each CDR3 is given with its conserved first and last residue. Each record gives: clone size, D gene, V gene, J gene, CDR3 protein, CDR3 DNA. The D gene is left open where the match is weak. Where a row states a size, it is once, few, many or the class of an expanded clone; other rows omit it.

size: NA; D: NA; V: TRBV5-1; J: TRBJ1-3; CDR3: CASSDTAGLLNTIYF; DNA: TGCGCCAGCAGCGACACGGCGGGCCTGTTAAACACCATATATTTT
size: NA; D: NA; V: TRBV9; J: TRBJ1-2; CDR3: CASSVGELEGYTF; DNA: TGTGCCAGCAGCGTCGGAGAACTTGAGGGCTACACCTTC
size: once; D: TRBD1; V: TRBV2; J: TRBJ1-1; CDR3: CASSFDRGRGAFF; DNA: TGTGCCAGCAGTTTTGACAGGGGGCGCGGGGCTTTCTTT
size: NA; D: TRBD2; V: TRBV4-1; J: TRBJ2-5; CDR3: CASSQIGLAGKETQYF; DNA: TGCGCCAGCAGCCAGATCGGACTAGCGGGAAAAGAGACCCAGTACTTC
size: few; D: TRBD1; V: TRBV5-6; J: TRBJ1-2; CDR3: CASSLAGGGGYTF; DNA: TGTGCCAGCAGCTTGGCAGGGGGCGGCGGCTACACCTTC
size: NA; D: TRBD2; V: TRBV19; J: TRBJ2-5; CDR3: CASSITGGYQETQYF; DNA: TGTGCCAGTAGTATAACGGGGGGATACCAAGAGACCCAGTACTTC
size: few; D: TRBD2; V: TRBV5-1; J: TRBJ2-3; CDR3: CASSLGLAGGDTQYF; DNA: TGCGCCAGCAGCTTGGGCCTAGCGGGTGGAGATACGCAGTATTTT
size: few; D: NA; V: TRBV18; J: TRBJ1-5; CDR3: CASSPVEYSNQPQHF; DNA: TGTGCCAGCTCACCGGTAGAGTATAGCAATCAGCCCCAGCATTTT
size: NA; D: NA; V: TRBV5-1; J: TRBJ2-3; CDR3: CASSRLGGGSTDTQYF; DNA: TGCGCCAGCAGCCGTCTCGGCGGGGGCAGCACAGATACGCAGTATTTT
size: NA; D: NA; V: TRBV19; J: TRBJ1-5; CDR3: CASSGAGGNQPQHF; DNA: TGTGCCAGTAGTGGGGCAGGAGGCAATCAGCCCCAGCATTTT
size: NA; D: TRBD1; V: TRBV25-1; J: TRBJ1-1; CDR3: CASSEQGAGTEAFF; DNA: TGTGCCAGCAGTGAACAGGGGGCGGGCACTGAAGCTTTCTTT
size: NA; D: TRBD1; V: TRBV15; J: TRBJ2-5; CDR3: CATSVRGQAPQETQYF; DNA: TGTGCCACCAGCGTGAGGGGACAGGCGCCCCAAGAGACCCAGTACTTC
size: few; D: TRBD1; V: TRBV6-1; J: TRBJ2-7; CDR3: CASSVSGTGTYEQYF; DNA: TGTGCCAGCAGTGTATCCGGGACAGGGACCTACGAGCAGTACTTC
size: NA; D: NA; V: TRBV18; J: TRBJ2-7; CDR3: CASSPEGAREQYF; DNA: TGTGCCAGCTCACCGGAGGGGGCCCGCGAGCAGTACTTC
size: NA; D: NA; V: TRBV7-7; J: TRBJ2-1; CDR3: CASSSQDGNEQFF; DNA: TGTGCTAGCAGCTCCCAGGATGGGAATGAGCAGTTCTTC
size: NA; D: NA; V: TRBV14; J: TRBJ1-2; CDR3: CASSQTPYGYTF; DNA: TGTGCCAGCAGCCAGACACCATATGGCTACACCTTC
size: NA; D: NA; V: TRBV9; J: TRBJ2-5; CDR3: CASSVEGTRGETQYF; DNA: TGTGCCAGCAGCGTAGAGGGAACAAGGGGGGAGACCCAGTACTTC
size: NA; D: TRBD1; V: TRBV5-1; J: TRBJ1-3; CDR3: CASSSGQVNSGNTIYF; DNA: TGCGCCAGCAGCTCGGGACAGGTTAACTCTGGAAACACCATATATTTT
size: NA; D: NA; V: TRBV30; J: TRBJ2-3; CDR3: CAWGGLHTDTQYF; DNA: TGTGCCTGGGGGGGGTTACACACAGATACGCAGTATTTT
size: once; D: TRBD1; V: TRBV5-1; J: TRBJ1-5; CDR3: CASSFNGRGDQPQHF; DNA: TGCGCCAGCAGCTTCAACGGCAGGGGGGATCAGCCCCAGCATTTT
size: once; D: TRBD2; V: TRBV5-1; J: TRBJ2-1; CDR3: CASSWTSGGHNEQFF; DNA: TGCGCCAGCAGCTGGACTAGCGGGGGACACAATGAGCAGTTCTTC
size: few; D: NA; V: TRBV7-2; J: TRBJ1-2; CDR3: CASSSPQGWVYGYTF; DNA: TGTGCCAGCAGCTCCCCGCAGGGGTGGGTCTATGGCTACACCTTC
size: once; D: TRBD2; V: TRBV7-3; J: TRBJ2-1; CDR3: CASSLLPAGPGDEQFF; DNA: TGTGCCAGCAGCTTATTGCCAGCGGGGCCCGGCGATGAGCAGTTCTTC
size: few; D: NA; V: TRBV11-2; J: TRBJ2-5; CDR3: CASSLGTVPQGTQYF; DNA: TGTGCCAGCAGCTTAGGGACTGTCCCTCAAGGGACCCAGTACTTC
size: NA; D: NA; V: TRBV7-9; J: TRBJ1-2; CDR3: CASSLGSGNYGYTF; DNA: TGTGCCAGCAGCTTAGGATCGGGGAACTATGGCTACACCTTC
size: NA; D: NA; V: TRBV11-2; J: TRBJ2-2; CDR3: CVSSLNPGAGELFF; DNA: TGTGTCAGCAGCTTAAATCCGGGGGCCGGGGAGCTGTTTTTT
size: NA; D: NA; V: TRBV7-9; J: TRBJ1-1; CDR3: CASSPGGAEAFF; DNA: TGTGCCAGCAGCCCGGGTGGTGCTGAAGCTTTCTTT
size: NA; D: TRBD2; V: TRBV7-9; J: TRBJ2-3; CDR3: CASSYGPLAGGTTDTQYF; DNA: TGTGCCAGCAGCTACGGGCCTCTAGCGGGGGGGACTACAGATACGCAGTATTTT
size: NA; D: TRBD1; V: TRBV5-5; J: TRBJ2-6; CDR3: CASSWTGTGANVLTF; DNA: TGTGCCAGCAGCTGGACAGGGACTGGGGCCAACGTCCTGACTTTC
size: NA; D: NA; V: TRBV19; J: TRBJ2-7; CDR3: CASSIAGGQTYEQYF; DNA: TGTGCCAGTAGTATAGCCGGGGGGCAGACCTACGAGCAGTACTTC
size: NA; D: TRBD1; V: TRBV10-3; J: TRBJ1-1; CDR3: CAIRDRENTEAFF; DNA: TGTGCCATCAGAGACAGGGAGAACACTGAAGCTTTCTTT
size: NA; D: NA; V: TRBV5-4; J: TRBJ1-1; CDR3: CASSTDTGSEAFF; DNA: TGTGCCAGCAGCACGGATACAGGCTCAGAAGCTTTCTTT
size: NA; D: NA; V: TRBV5-1; J: TRBJ1-1; CDR3: CASSPVGGPNTEAFF; DNA: TGCGCCAGCAGCCCGGTGGGGGGGCCGAACACTGAAGCTTTCTTT